This T cell receptor (beta chain) was identified during a study of cytomegalovirus exposure and HLA in healthy donors. CDR3 length: 14 amino acids. Trimming took 3 bases from V and 4 from J; bases not matched to a gene: 2. Germline values: CDR1 LNHDA, CDR2 SQIVND (reference sequence). Study results and caveats: In a later analysis, several top co-occurrence clusters appeared linked to parvovirus B19, influenza, CMV and Epstein-Barr virus.

On this clone itself: Its target is unknown.

PCR amplification relied on 60 Vbeta primers (plus 13 Jbeta primers). TCRdb's table, derived via immunoSEQ multiplex PCR, lists solely in-frame clones and lacks some. This sample contains tens of thousands of clones. The sequenced sample consisted of PBMCs. The chain carries TRBV19 and TRBJ1-1; 10 bases agree with TRBD1. The TCR was taken from a woman aged 60-70 years in good health and CMV-seropositive. The CDR3 DNA reads TGTGCCAGTAGTATGGGGACAGGGGTCACTGAAGCTTTCTTT. Its translation: CASSMGTGVTEAFF.